This is a list of T cell receptor beta chains from one sample in a study of cytomegalovirus exposure and HLA in healthy donors. Clones were sequenced by immunoSEQ multiplex PCR, and TCRdb holds only the in-frame ones, with some missing. The data hold over 150,000 clones, with about 79% observed a single time. Input material: PBMCs. These receptors came from a woman between 25 and 40 years old in good health and CMV-seropositive. Each CDR3 is given with its conserved first and last residue. The D gene is left open where the match is weak. Only some rows state a clone size, as once, few, many or a class for expanded clones.

CDR3 length: 12; J gene: TRBJ1-5; V gene: TRBV27; clone size: -; D gene: -; CDR3 protein: CASSRGNQPQHF; CDR3 DNA: TGTGCCAGCAGTCGGGGAAATCAGCCCCAGCATTTT
CDR3 length: 15; J gene: TRBJ2-1; V gene: TRBV13; clone size: -; D gene: TRBD1; CDR3 protein: CASSSTGTGGFEQFF; CDR3 DNA: TGTGCCAGCAGCTCCACCGGGACAGGGGGTTTTGAGCAGTTCTTC
CDR3 length: 14; J gene: TRBJ2-7; V gene: TRBV5-4; clone size: -; D gene: -; CDR3 protein: CASSSWTETYEQYF; CDR3 DNA: TGTGCCAGCAGCTCGTGGACAGAGACCTACGAGCAGTACTTC
CDR3 length: 13; J gene: TRBJ2-5; V gene: TRBV9; clone size: few; D gene: -; CDR3 protein: CASSVATTETQYF; CDR3 DNA: TGTGCCAGCAGCGTAGCTACTACGGAGACCCAGTACTTC
CDR3 length: 16; J gene: TRBJ2-1; V gene: TRBV7-9; clone size: -; D gene: TRBD2; CDR3 protein: CASSLAGLALNNEQFF; CDR3 DNA: TGTGCCAGCAGCTTAGCGGGACTAGCGCTTAACAATGAGCAGTTCTTC
CDR3 length: 15; J gene: TRBJ1-1; V gene: TRBV6-5; clone size: -; D gene: -; CDR3 protein: CASTERHDPNTEAFF; CDR3 DNA: TGTGCCAGCACCGAAAGACACGACCCCAACACTGAAGCTTTCTTT
CDR3 length: 15; J gene: TRBJ1-3; V gene: TRBV5-1; clone size: -; D gene: -; CDR3 protein: CASSLAQATGNTIYF; CDR3 DNA: TGCGCCAGCAGCTTGGCCCAGGCAACTGGAAACACCATATATTTT
CDR3 length: 17; J gene: TRBJ2-2; V gene: TRBV5-1; clone size: -; D gene: TRBD1; CDR3 protein: CASSSTTGDPYTGELFF; CDR3 DNA: TGCGCCAGCAGCTCAACTACAGGGGACCCCTACACCGGGGAGCTGTTTTTT
CDR3 length: 18; J gene: TRBJ2-2; V gene: TRBV2; clone size: -; D gene: TRBD1; CDR3 protein: CASSSRQNRGINTGELFF; CDR3 DNA: TGTGCCAGCAGCTCCAGACAGAACAGGGGGATAAACACCGGGGAGCTGTTTTTT
CDR3 length: 14; J gene: TRBJ2-7; V gene: TRBV5-4; clone size: -; D gene: -; CDR3 protein: CASSLGTSEYEQYF; CDR3 DNA: TGTGCCAGCAGCTTGGGGACTTCTGAGTACGAGCAGTACTTC
CDR3 length: 16; J gene: TRBJ2-1; V gene: TRBV5-6; clone size: -; D gene: -; CDR3 protein: CASSLLKAGRGNEQFF; CDR3 DNA: TGTGCCAGCAGCTTGTTAAAGGCGGGAAGGGGCAATGAGCAGTTCTTC
CDR3 length: 13; J gene: TRBJ2-5; V gene: TRBV28; clone size: -; D gene: -; CDR3 protein: CASSFVREETQYF; CDR3 DNA: TGTGCCAGCAGTTTTGTCAGGGAAGAGACCCAGTACTTC
CDR3 length: 13; J gene: TRBJ1-2; V gene: TRBV30; clone size: -; D gene: TRBD1; CDR3 protein: CAWTRQGVGGYTF; CDR3 DNA: TGTGCCTGGACGAGACAGGGAGTCGGTGGCTACACCTTC
CDR3 length: 14; J gene: TRBJ1-5; V gene: TRBV6-1; clone size: -; D gene: -; CDR3 protein: CASSLRDSNQPQHF; CDR3 DNA: TGTGCCAGCAGTCTACGGGACTCAAATCAGCCCCAGCATTTT
CDR3 length: 16; J gene: TRBJ2-5; V gene: TRBV28; clone size: once; D gene: TRBD2; CDR3 protein: CATYHGTSGNLGTQYF; CDR3 DNA: TGTGCCACCTACCACGGGACTAGCGGGAACTTGGGGACCCAGTACTTC
CDR3 length: 17; J gene: TRBJ2-2; V gene: TRBV5-1; clone size: -; D gene: -; CDR3 protein: CASSLYTVRGVFGELFF; CDR3 DNA: TGCGCCAGCAGCTTGTATACAGTCAGGGGCGTATTCGGGGAGCTGTTTTTT
CDR3 length: 15; J gene: TRBJ2-2; V gene: TRBV5-1; clone size: -; D gene: TRBD2; CDR3 protein: CASSLETSGFGELFF; CDR3 DNA: TGCGCCAGCAGCTTGGAGACTAGCGGGTTCGGGGAGCTGTTTTTT
CDR3 length: 11; J gene: TRBJ2-3; V gene: TRBV29-1; clone size: -; D gene: -; CDR3 protein: CSVEEVDTQYF; CDR3 DNA: TGCAGCGTTGAGGAGGTAGATACGCAGTATTTT
CDR3 length: 15; J gene: TRBJ2-3; V gene: TRBV7-3; clone size: -; D gene: TRBD2; CDR3 protein: CASTEAGGPTDTQYF; CDR3 DNA: TGTGCCAGTACCGAAGCGGGAGGGCCGACAGATACGCAGTATTTT
CDR3 length: 16; J gene: TRBJ1-1; V gene: TRBV10-3; clone size: -; D gene: TRBD1; CDR3 protein: CAISKAPTGEGTEAFF; CDR3 DNA: TGTGCCATCAGTAAAGCCCCGACAGGGGAGGGCACTGAAGCTTTCTTT
CDR3 length: 14; J gene: TRBJ2-7; V gene: TRBV15; clone size: -; D gene: TRBD2; CDR3 protein: CATSRERLAPEQYF; CDR3 DNA: TGTGCCACCAGCAGAGAAAGACTAGCGCCCGAGCAGTACTTC
CDR3 length: 14; J gene: TRBJ2-7; V gene: TRBV18; clone size: -; D gene: TRBD1; CDR3 protein: CASSPGLTGASQYF; CDR3 DNA: TGTGCCAGCTCACCAGGACTTACAGGGGCCTCTCAGTACTTC
CDR3 length: 13; J gene: TRBJ1-3; V gene: TRBV6-1; clone size: -; D gene: -; CDR3 protein: CASLAYYGNTIYF; CDR3 DNA: TGTGCCAGCCTTGCATACTACGGAAACACCATATATTTT
CDR3 length: 17; J gene: TRBJ2-7; V gene: TRBV5-8; clone size: -; D gene: TRBD2; CDR3 protein: CASSLEGSGGSSYEQYF; CDR3 DNA: TGTGCCAGCAGCTTGGAGGGTAGCGGGGGGAGCTCCTACGAGCAGTACTTC
CDR3 length: 14; J gene: TRBJ1-2; V gene: TRBV30; clone size: -; D gene: -; CDR3 protein: CAWSVLGRPYGYTF; CDR3 DNA: TGTGCCTGGAGTGTACTGGGCAGACCTTATGGCTACACCTTC
CDR3 length: 15; J gene: TRBJ2-1; V gene: TRBV27; clone size: -; D gene: TRBD1; CDR3 protein: CASSLDRGLPNEQFF; CDR3 DNA: TGTGCCAGCAGCCTGGACAGGGGTCTCCCAAATGAGCAGTTCTTC
CDR3 length: 16; J gene: TRBJ2-1; V gene: TRBV9; clone size: -; D gene: TRBD2; CDR3 protein: CASSSRTSGVLNEQFF; CDR3 DNA: TGTGCCAGCAGCTCCAGGACTAGCGGGGTTCTCAATGAGCAGTTCTTC
CDR3 length: 18; J gene: TRBJ2-2; V gene: TRBV25-1; clone size: -; D gene: -; CDR3 protein: CASSERRTWGRNTGELFF; CDR3 DNA: TGTGCCAGCAGTGAAAGAAGGACCTGGGGCAGAAACACCGGGGAGCTGTTTTTT
CDR3 length: 14; J gene: TRBJ2-1; V gene: TRBV5-1; clone size: -; D gene: -; CDR3 protein: CASRRGGGSNEQFF; CDR3 DNA: TGCGCCAGCCGGAGGGGTGGAGGTTCCAATGAGCAGTTCTTC
CDR3 length: 15; J gene: TRBJ1-2; V gene: TRBV28; clone size: -; D gene: -; CDR3 protein: CASSSPLSAGVGYTF; CDR3 DNA: TGTGCCAGCAGTTCCCCCTTGTCAGCGGGGGTTGGCTACACCTTC
CDR3 length: 14; J gene: TRBJ2-1; V gene: TRBV2; clone size: -; D gene: -; CDR3 protein: CASSDAGSYNEQFF; CDR3 DNA: TGTGCCAGCAGTGATGCAGGCTCCTACAATGAGCAGTTCTTC
CDR3 length: 15; J gene: TRBJ2-2; V gene: TRBV27; clone size: -; D gene: TRBD2; CDR3 protein: CATRREVAGPGELFF; CDR3 DNA: TGTGCCACAAGGAGGGAGGTAGCGGGCCCCGGGGAGCTGTTTTTT
CDR3 length: 14; J gene: TRBJ1-1; V gene: TRBV10-3; clone size: -; D gene: -; CDR3 protein: CAISGNIRGTEAFF; CDR3 DNA: TGTGCCATCAGTGGTAACATAAGGGGCACTGAAGCTTTCTTT
CDR3 length: 12; J gene: TRBJ1-2; V gene: TRBV19; clone size: -; D gene: TRBD1; CDR3 protein: CASSMGTGVNTF; CDR3 DNA: TGTGCCAGTAGTATGGGGACAGGGGTCAACACCTTC